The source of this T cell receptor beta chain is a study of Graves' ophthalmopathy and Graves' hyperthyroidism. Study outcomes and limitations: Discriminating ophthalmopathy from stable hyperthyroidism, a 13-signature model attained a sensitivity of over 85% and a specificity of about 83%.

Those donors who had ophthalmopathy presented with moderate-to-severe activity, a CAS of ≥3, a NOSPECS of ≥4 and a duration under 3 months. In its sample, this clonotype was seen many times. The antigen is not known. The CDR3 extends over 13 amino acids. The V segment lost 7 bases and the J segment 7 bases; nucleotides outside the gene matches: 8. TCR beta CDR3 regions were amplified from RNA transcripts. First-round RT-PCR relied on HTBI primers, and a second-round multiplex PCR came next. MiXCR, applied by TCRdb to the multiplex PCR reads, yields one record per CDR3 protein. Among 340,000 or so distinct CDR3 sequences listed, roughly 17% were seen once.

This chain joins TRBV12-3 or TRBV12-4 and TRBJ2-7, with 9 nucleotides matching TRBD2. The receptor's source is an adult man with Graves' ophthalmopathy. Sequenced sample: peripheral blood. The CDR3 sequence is CASTYGAGGEQYF. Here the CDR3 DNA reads TGTGCCAGCACTTATGGCGCGGGGGGGGAGCAGTACTTC.